The source of this T cell receptor (beta chain) is a study of T cells in Graves' hyperthyroidism and ophthalmopathy. In the study overall: Peripheral blood was obtained at initial diagnosis, preceding any treatment.

There were TCR beta CDR3 regions amplified from RNA transcripts. A set of HTBI primers served as the primers for a first-round RT-PCR of the TCR CDR3. TCRdb passed the multiplex PCR reads through MiXCR, listing each CDR3 protein once. The sample has roughly 250,000 distinct CDR3 sequences, approximately 15% seen once. This clonotype was observed many times. What it binds is unknown. The study's findings and limits: Median prediction lead before ophthalmopathy onset was about 6.7 months with the model.

The CDR3 consists of 18 residues. The germline V gene has CDR1 SEHNR and CDR2 FQNEAQ (reference sequence). J gave up 5 bases and V 2 bases, and 11 bases lay outside the gene matches. The specimen was blood. This chain links TRBV7-9 with TRBJ2-1; 11 positions match TRBD2. The receptor comes from a woman aged 35 to 49 with Graves' hyperthyroidism that later progressed to Graves' ophthalmopathy. DNA of the CDR3: TGTGCCAGCAGCTTATTACCGACTAGCGGGAACAGGGACAATGAGCAGTTCTTC. Translated: CASSLLPTSGNRDNEQFF.